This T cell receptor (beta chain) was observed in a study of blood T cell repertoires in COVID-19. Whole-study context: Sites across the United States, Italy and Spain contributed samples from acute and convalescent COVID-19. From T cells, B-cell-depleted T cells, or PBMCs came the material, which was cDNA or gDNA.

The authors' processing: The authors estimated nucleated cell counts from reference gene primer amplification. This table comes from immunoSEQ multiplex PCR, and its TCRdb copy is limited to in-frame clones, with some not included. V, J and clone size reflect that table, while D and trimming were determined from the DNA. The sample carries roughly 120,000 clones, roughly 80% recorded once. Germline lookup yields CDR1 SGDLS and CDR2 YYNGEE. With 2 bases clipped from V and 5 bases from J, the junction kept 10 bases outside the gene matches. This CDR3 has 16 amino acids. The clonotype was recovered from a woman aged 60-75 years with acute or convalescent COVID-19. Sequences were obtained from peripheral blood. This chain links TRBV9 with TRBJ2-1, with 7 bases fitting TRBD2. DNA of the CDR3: TGTGCCAGCAGCGTCTCCCGGGACTACACTCACAATGAGCAGTTCTTC. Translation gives CASSVSRDYTHNEQFF. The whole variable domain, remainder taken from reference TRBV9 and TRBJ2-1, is DSGVTQTPKHLITATGQRVTLRCSPRSGDLSVYWYQQSLDQGLQFLIQYYNGEERAKGNILERFSAQQFPDLHSELNLSSLELGDSALYFCASSVSRDYTHNEQFFGPGTRLTVL.